A selection of T cell receptor beta chains follows, all from one sample in a study of Graves' ophthalmopathy and Graves' hyperthyroidism. TCRdb re-called the multiplex PCR reads through MiXCR, storing one row per CDR3 protein. The sample contains under 350,000 distinct CDR3 sequences, roughly 15% of which appear only once. Specimen: peripheral blood. The receptors were sampled from an adult man with Graves' ophthalmopathy. Each CDR3 is given without its conserved first and last residue. Only some rows state a clone size, as once, few, many or a class for expanded clones.

j_gene: TRBJ2-7; abundance: many; v_gene: TRBV28; CDR3aa: ASRGNGVGSYEQY
j_gene: TRBJ2-7; abundance: .; v_gene: TRBV5-1; CDR3aa: ASSLAVGRDDEQC
j_gene: TRBJ2-7; abundance: many; v_gene: TRBV27; CDR3aa: ASSLKGLSSYEQY
j_gene: TRBJ1-5; abundance: .; v_gene: TRBV6-2/TRBV6-3; CDR3aa: ASSYLSGHQPQP
j_gene: TRBJ2-7; abundance: large; v_gene: TRBV9; CDR3aa: ASSARELAGGSYEQY
j_gene: TRBJ1-5; abundance: many; v_gene: TRBV15; CDR3aa: ATSVKGGYSNQPQH
j_gene: TRBJ2-2; abundance: many; v_gene: TRBV7-3; CDR3aa: ASSENLGYTGELF
j_gene: TRBJ1-1; abundance: many; v_gene: TRBV12-3/TRBV12-4; CDR3aa: ASRGTGFYTEAF
j_gene: TRBJ1-1; abundance: many; v_gene: TRBV19; CDR3aa: ASIRPGGYRTEAF
j_gene: TRBJ2-2; abundance: many; v_gene: TRBV7-6; CDR3aa: ASSLTGVDTGELF
j_gene: TRBJ1-1; abundance: few; v_gene: TRBV29-1; CDR3aa: SVYPLLHTEAF
j_gene: TRBJ2-7; abundance: many; v_gene: TRBV15; CDR3aa: ATSRWPDRGYEQY
j_gene: TRBJ1-2; abundance: many; v_gene: TRBV5-5; CDR3aa: ASSLAGTGQGGYT
j_gene: TRBJ1-2; abundance: many; v_gene: TRBV11-2; CDR3aa: ASSLDLWQGIGGYT
j_gene: TRBJ2-7; abundance: many; v_gene: TRBV19; CDR3aa: ATGQGNLEQY
j_gene: TRBJ2-7; abundance: many; v_gene: TRBV30; CDR3aa: AWSAQQGASYEQY
j_gene: TRBJ2-1; abundance: many; v_gene: TRBV2; CDR3aa: ASIGTGNNEQF
j_gene: TRBJ2-5; abundance: many; v_gene: TRBV2; CDR3aa: ASGGRQETQY
j_gene: TRBJ2-5; abundance: many; v_gene: TRBV6-2/TRBV6-3; CDR3aa: ASSYTAPSGAQETQY
j_gene: TRBJ1-6; abundance: few; v_gene: TRBV4-2; CDR3aa: ASSVKGGIHNSPLH
j_gene: TRBJ2-2; abundance: many; v_gene: TRBV6-5; CDR3aa: ASSPQGLTNTGELF
j_gene: TRBJ2-7; abundance: many; v_gene: TRBV5-1; CDR3aa: ASSLDRAPYEQY
j_gene: TRBJ2-2; abundance: many; v_gene: TRBV19; CDR3aa: ASRGTGRTGELF
j_gene: TRBJ1-1; abundance: many; v_gene: TRBV27; CDR3aa: ASSLARGTEAF
j_gene: TRBJ1-5; abundance: many; v_gene: TRBV20-1; CDR3aa: SALGQGDQPQH
j_gene: TRBJ1-2; abundance: few; v_gene: TRBV7-2; CDR3aa: ASSPAAGDYGYT
j_gene: TRBJ1-5; abundance: many; v_gene: TRBV29-1; CDR3aa: SVQDGSNQPQH
j_gene: TRBJ2-7; abundance: many; v_gene: TRBV6-2/TRBV6-3; CDR3aa: ASRVHPPAEQY
j_gene: TRBJ2-5; abundance: .; v_gene: TRBV6-1; CDR3aa: ASRVVAGRETQY
j_gene: TRBJ2-7; abundance: many; v_gene: TRBV27; CDR3aa: ASSFWDRGGEQY
j_gene: TRBJ1-5; abundance: many; v_gene: TRBV12-3/TRBV12-4; CDR3aa: ACSRDRDQPQH
j_gene: TRBJ2-7; abundance: few; v_gene: TRBV19; CDR3aa: ASSSRGKDEQY
j_gene: TRBJ1-3; abundance: many; v_gene: TRBV10-2; CDR3aa: ASSGAFIAGNTIY
j_gene: TRBJ2-7; abundance: many; v_gene: TRBV6-5; CDR3aa: AIRLDSPYEQY
j_gene: TRBJ2-7; abundance: many; v_gene: TRBV5-1; CDR3aa: ASSGGRLTEQY
j_gene: TRBJ1-2; abundance: .; v_gene: TRBV7-3; CDR3aa: ASHRDYGYT
j_gene: TRBJ1-1; abundance: .; v_gene: TRBV20-1; CDR3aa: SARDGPTKPF
j_gene: TRBJ2-5; abundance: once; v_gene: TRBV28; CDR3aa: ASSLWVVEGETQY
j_gene: TRBJ2-5; abundance: many; v_gene: TRBV30; CDR3aa: AWRGGQDPTPI
j_gene: TRBJ2-2; abundance: many; v_gene: TRBV9; CDR3aa: ASSAIHRDRGPSNTGELF
j_gene: TRBJ1-1; abundance: many; v_gene: TRBV9; CDR3aa: ASSVEMGARGGAEAF
j_gene: TRBJ1-1; abundance: many; v_gene: TRBV6-2/TRBV6-3; CDR3aa: ASSYSIPSDGAAGAAF
j_gene: TRBJ1-2; abundance: many; v_gene: TRBV10-3; CDR3aa: AISEETDIYGYT
j_gene: TRBJ2-2; abundance: many; v_gene: TRBV11-1; CDR3aa: ASSLIASTGELF
j_gene: TRBJ1-1; abundance: many; v_gene: TRBV7-3; CDR3aa: ASSLAAGRNTEAF
j_gene: TRBJ2-7; abundance: many; v_gene: TRBV6-5; CDR3aa: ASRRGAGQNYEQY